This entry concerns a single T cell receptor (beta chain). This clone was found once. The specificity of this receptor is unknown. One base away there is no much larger clone; base qualities are not given. The immunoSEQ Assay, a bias-controlled multiplex PCR, was used to amplify TCRbeta CDR3 regions from genomic DNA. As for the original processing: The number of nucleated cells in each sample was estimated from the amplification of reference gene primers within the assay. To quantify the absolute abundance of each unique TCRbeta CDR3 rearrangement, sequence reads were collapsed and filtered. Productive Simpson clonality was computed per sample as the square root of Simpson's diversity index over productive rearrangements. TCRdb carries this immuneACCESS record with in-frame sequences only. Its versions omit some clonotypes, under half of them owing to an unresolved V gene in the studies checked, with the rest unexplained. V, J and clone size reflect that table, while D and trimming were determined from the DNA. The sample table contains around 170,000 clones; only one count was recorded for roughly nine tenths of them. The top ten clonotypes cover around 4% of the sample.

This entry comes from a study of blood T cell repertoires in COVID-19 (dated by TCRdb to 2020 to 2021). At the level of the whole study: Collaborator samples came from the United States, Italy and Spain and covered acute and convalescent phases of COVID-19. The material from the prospective study consisted of cDNA or gDNA derived from T cells, B-cell-depleted T cells, or PBMCs. Samples came from the ongoing ImmuneRACE study (first 160 participants) plus 1,254 subjects from 6 global collaborators. Subjects who had been exposed to COVID-19, were actively infected with it, or had recovered from it provided the deeply sampled blood TCRbeta repertoires that made up the dataset. A freely available public database, intended as a resource for researchers studying the immune response to SARS-CoV-2, is where the repertoires were released. A de-identified subject ID, COVID-19 status, age in years and sex were almost always included in the sample metadata. HLA class I and class II types, where available, came from metadata supplied by the sample provider rather than from assay-based typing. Broader findings and caveats from the paper: How much clinical and demographic metadata was included differed by source and by participant, and the metadata was provided uncurated.

Collaborating institutions collected whole blood in K2EDTA tubes following their own protocols. For TCRbeta analysis, collaborators shipped samples as frozen whole blood, isolated PBMCs, or DNA extracted from either of those sample types. Looking up the germline V gene (reference sequence) yields CDR1 LNHDA and CDR2 SQIVND. Trimmed from V: 7 bases; trimmed from J: 0 bases; junction bases lacking a gene match: 3. The CDR3, cysteine through phenylalanine, is 15 amino acids long. The retained sequence is limited to the CDR3, 45 bases, with the frame set at the first base. This clonotype was obtained from a woman in her sixties or seventies with acute or convalescent COVID-19. This receptor chain uses TRBV19 and TRBJ1-5, with 10 bases aligning to TRBD1. Sample: peripheral blood. The CDR3 here reads CASTGTGASNQPQHF. At the DNA level, the sequence is TGTGCCAGTACGGGGACAGGGGCTAGCAATCAGCCCCAGCATTTT.